One sample yielded the 22 T cell receptor beta chains listed below, sequenced in a study of blood T cells in healthy people across ages. Then a second PCR, running roughly 7 to 11 cycles, was carried out with a sample-barcoded 5' primer and a J-beta primer mix. MiXCR, run by TCRdb on the 5' RACE reads, gives a single entry per CDR3 protein. The table records roughly 1,300,000 distinct CDR3 sequences, roughly 64% of them present only once. Sequenced material: blood. The receptors come from a man between 18 and 29 years old in good health.

This clonotype turned up a few times. The genes are TRBV5-1 and TRBJ2-3; 10 nucleotides align to TRBD1. J was trimmed by 6 bases and V by 9 bases; bases with no gene match: 13. Germline V gene data show CDR1 as SGHRS and CDR2 as YFSETQ. The CDR3 is 15 amino acids. The chain's CDR3 is CAISYWTGGFDTQYF. CDR3 sequence (DNA): TGCGCCATTTCCTACTGGACAGGGGGTTTTGATACGCAGTATTTT.

The rearrangement links TRBV29-1 to TRBJ2-5, with unresolved D. The CDR3 is made up of 14 amino acids. The V gene's germline CDR1 is SQVTM and CDR2 ANQGSEA. The V end lost 4 bases, the J end lost 0 bases, and 12 bases lay between the germline ends. The CDR3 region is CSVVPPGHQETQYF. The CDR3 bases are TGCAGCGTTGTTCCCCCAGGACACCAAGAGACCCAGTACTTC.

Ten or more counts support this clonotype. This chain uses TRBV6-5 with TRBJ2-2; 13 bases agree with TRBD2. The CDR3 runs 16 residues. After removal of 6 bases from V and 5 bases from J, the junction contained 6 bases not matched to a gene. Germline CDR1 and CDR2: MNHEY and SVGAGI. CDR3 residues: CASRKKGLAGTGELFF. In DNA form, the CDR3 reads TGTGCCAGCAGAAAAAAGGGACTAGCGGGAACCGGGGAGCTGTTTTTT.

The V and J genes are TRBV12-3 or TRBV12-4 and TRBJ2-1; 7 nucleotides line up with TRBD1. Losses at the gene ends were 6 bases for V and 4 bases for J; bases not matched to a gene: 12. The CDR3 has 16 residues. The CDR3 sequence: CASSPDRRPLYNEQFF. The DNA of the CDR3 is TGTGCCAGCAGCCCGGACAGGCGCCCCCTTTACAATGAGCAGTTCTTC.

The chain joins TRBV11-3 to TRBJ1-4; D not resolved. V was shortened by 0 bases and J by 7 bases, with 15 bases between the two germline ends. Germline CDR1 SGHNT, CDR2 YENEEA. The CDR3 sequence is 16 residues long. The CDR3 DNA is TGTGCCAGCAGCTTAGATCGTGCAGGCCTTTGTGAAAAACTGTTTTTT. Translation gives CASSLDRAGLCEKLFF.

This clonotype was observed a handful of times. This chain links TRBV7-9 with TRBJ2-7, with TRBD2 identical over 7 bases. The CDR3 is made up of 15 amino acids. Per the germline V gene, CDR1 is SEHNR and CDR2 is FQNEAQ (reference sequence). The J segment lost 0 bases and the V segment lost 5 bases, leaving 7 bases of the junction unmatched. The CDR3 loop reads CASSPPRGSSYEQYF. The CDR3 nucleotides read TGTGCCAGCAGCCCCCCCCGCGGGAGCTCCTACGAGCAGTACTTC.

Note on this clonotype: Mismatch with germline at one junction end may stem from a read error. The chain recombines TRBV5-1 with TRBJ2-3; TRBD1 might be the D (5 bases). This CDR3 has 14 amino acids. The germline V gene encodes CDR1 SGHRS and CDR2 YFSETQ. The CDR3 loop is CASSLVGPTDAQYF. The CDR3 DNA reads as TGCGCCAGCAGCTTGGTGGGGCCTACAGATGCGCAGTATTTT.

This sequence joins TRBV12-3 or TRBV12-4 and TRBJ2-4, with D perhaps matching TRBD1 (5 bases). Trimming left V 10 bases short and J 3 bases short, with 13 bases between. The CDR3 covers 13 residues. The CDR3 DNA follows: TGTGCCACCAAAGACAGCTACAAAAACATTCAGTACTTC. Amino acid sequence: CATKDSYKNIQYF.

The chain carries TRBV13 and TRBJ2-7, with 9 bases identical to TRBD1. This CDR3 region has 15 residues. V lost 5 bases to trimming and J lost 1 base; unmatched junction nucleotides: 6. CDR1 is PRHDT, CDR2 FYEKMQ, per germline (reference sequence). CDR3 sequence: CASSRTDRGSYEQYF. The CDR3 DNA reads as TGTGCCAGCAGCCGCACGGACAGGGGATCCTACGAGCAGTACTTC.

The chain links TRBV6-6 to TRBJ1-6, with D perhaps TRBD1 (5 bases). The CDR3 sequence is 16 residues long. V lost 6 bases, J lost 0 bases, and 12 bases lay in between. Germline V CDR1 and CDR2: MNHNY, SVGAGI (reference sequence). The CDR3: CASSGTVSSYNSPLHF. In DNA, the CDR3 is TGTGCCAGCAGCGGGACTGTCAGCTCCTATAATTCACCCCTCCACTTT.

This clonotype was observed a few times. This rearrangement joins TRBV4-3 to TRBJ2-1; 8 bases align to TRBD2. There are 17 residues in the CDR3. Germline trimming cut 0 bases from V and 1 base from J; bases unmatched to any gene: 5. CDR1 and CDR2 (germline): LGHNA, YSLEER. The CDR3 here is CASSQDWASGSYNEQFF. CDR3 DNA: TGCGCCAGCAGCCAAGATTGGGCTAGCGGGTCCTACAATGAGCAGTTCTTC.

In its sample, this clonotype was seen once. This is likely an artifact of a read error, given a far larger clone one base away. Written as DNA, the CDR3 is TGTGCCAGCAGCCCAGGGACAGGGGGCTGCGAGCAGTACTTC. Its protein is CASSPGTGGCEQYF. The chain carries TRBV9 and TRBJ2-5; the match to TRBD1 covers 12 bases. The assigned J gene may be wrong: the sequence end matches TRBJ2-7 better. CDR1 is SGDLS, CDR2 YYNGEE, per germline. The CDR3 sequence is 14 residues long.

The rearrangement uses TRBV6-5 and TRBJ1-5; D is unclear. V lost 11 bases and J 4 bases, leaving 21 bases between the germline ends. The CDR3 runs to 15 residues. Germline CDR1 is MNHEY and CDR2 is SVGAGI. For the CDR3, the DNA is TGTGCCGCAGGAAGGGAGGACCTCATTAATCAGCCCCAGCATTTT. Amino acids: CAAGREDLINQPQHF.

J is TRBJ2-3 and V is TRBV4-2; 12 positions match TRBD2. This CDR3 is 19 amino acids long. V lost 1 base and J lost 0; bases outside the gene matches: 8. The germline gives CDR1 LGHNA, CDR2 YNFKEQ. This CDR3 reads CASSQVPSGRDESTDTQYF. The CDR3 coding sequence is TGTGCCAGCAGCCAAGTTCCTAGCGGGAGGGATGAAAGCACAGATACGCAGTATTTT.

The chain recombines TRBV6-5 with TRBJ2-3, with 9 nucleotides matching TRBD1. With V trimmed by 8 bases and J by 1 base, 1 base remained unmatched. Germline CDR1 reads MNHEY; CDR2 reads SVGAGI. This CDR3 comprises 13 residues. The CDR3 sequence is CASRDRGTDTQYF. The CDR3 DNA reads TGTGCCAGCCGGGACAGGGGCACAGATACGCAGTATTTT.

The chain recombines TRBV6-2 or TRBV6-3 with TRBJ2-2; 8 bases are a match to TRBD1. Germline assignment: CDR1 MNHEY and CDR2 SVGEGT. The CDR3 has 13 residues. The trim removed 11 bases at V and 3 bases at J, leaving 5 bases unmatched. CDR3 nucleotide sequence: TGTGCCCCGGGACAGGAATACACCGGGGAGCTGTTTTTT. Translating it yields CAPGQEYTGELFF.

The gene calls are TRBV9 and TRBJ2-5, with D possibly matching TRBD1 (6 bases). The CDR3 extends over 14 amino acids. Trimming removed 0 bases from V and 2 bases from J, with 8 bases in between. Per germline, CDR1 SGDLS and CDR2 YYNGEE. CDR3 amino acids: CASSVGGQQETQYF. The CDR3 coding sequence is TGTGCCAGCAGCGTAGGAGGACAGCAAGAGACCCAGTACTTC.

This rearrangement joins TRBV29-1 to TRBJ2-3; 15 bases map to TRBD2. The CDR3 totals 17 residues. CDR1 SQVTM and CDR2 ANQGSEA come from the germline V gene. V lost 2 bases, J lost 2 bases, and 5 bases stayed unmatched. The CDR3 DNA reads TGCAGCGTTGAATCGGGGACTAGCGGGGGGCTCACAGATACGCAGTATTTT. Its translation is CSVESGTSGGLTDTQYF.

The chain combines TRBV24-1 with TRBJ2-1; D call uncertain. The CDR3 extends over 13 amino acids. Germline V gene lookup returns CDR1 KGHDR and CDR2 SFDVKD. Trimming took 4 bases from V and 8 from J, leaving 11 bases between them. Here the CDR3 DNA reads TGTGCCACCAGTGACTGGGGTACGGATGAGCAGTTCTTC. Amino acid sequence: CATSDWGTDEQFF.

This clonotype has more than one count but fewer than ten. This sequence joins TRBV29-1 and TRBJ1-2, with 9 bases aligning to TRBD1. Unmatched junction bases numbered 12, after V lost 3 bases and J lost 4 bases. The CDR3 length is 16 residues. Germline V gene sequence: CDR1 SQVTM, CDR2 ANQGSEA. DNA of the CDR3: TGCAGCGTTGAGCTCCCGCAGGACAGGGGATTCTATGGCTACACCTTC. It is translated as CSVELPQDRGFYGYTF.

The rearrangement links TRBV20-1 to TRBJ2-1, with 8 bases matching TRBD2. CDR1 is DFQATT, CDR2 SNEGSKA, per germline (reference sequence). The CDR3 runs to 13 residues. V shed 4 bases and J 6 bases; nucleotides not matched to a gene: 5. This CDR3 is CSAIAGLGNEQFF. CDR3 in DNA: TGCAGTGCTATAGCGGGATTAGGCAATGAGCAGTTCTTC.

This sequence joins TRBV7-2 and TRBJ1-3; D is unresolved. The CDR3 loop spans 14 amino acids. Looked up from germline, CDR1 is SGHTA and CDR2 is FQGNSA. Trimming pared 1 base from V and 3 bases from J, leaving 7 bases between. For the CDR3, the DNA is TGTGCCAGCAGCTTAGTGGACGTTGGAAACACCATATATTTT. Translated, it gives CASSLVDVGNTIYF.